This T cell receptor (beta chain) was found in a study of T cell responses to AZD1222 COVID-19 vaccine. Study details: Second-dose intervals of approximately 4 or approximately 12 weeks were pooled. Study-wide findings and caveats: The CD4 TCRs associated with vaccination extended across spike and predominated at 160-218 and 743-854. All repertoire sampling was performed exclusively after the peak T cell response. It was only a handful of AZD1222 recipients who were seropositive at baseline.

Here immunoSEQ multiplex PCR was the method, and the copy in TCRdb shows in-frame clones only, minus some. The data contain about 130,000 clones, about nine tenths of them singletons. The CDR3 spans 15 residues. V lost 5 bases, J lost 5 bases, and 16 bases lay in between. Germline loops: CDR1 SEHNR, CDR2 FQNEAQ (reference sequence). A word on this clone: Its antigen remains unidentified.

J is TRBJ2-1 and V is TRBV7-9; no reliable D call. The receptor was derived from an adult in good health. This specimen consisted of peripheral blood, obtained on day 0 of AZD1222 vaccination. As DNA, the CDR3 is TGTGCCAGCAGCCTAAGCCAGACCCAGGACAATGAGCAGTTCTTC. It specifies CASSLSQTQDNEQFF.